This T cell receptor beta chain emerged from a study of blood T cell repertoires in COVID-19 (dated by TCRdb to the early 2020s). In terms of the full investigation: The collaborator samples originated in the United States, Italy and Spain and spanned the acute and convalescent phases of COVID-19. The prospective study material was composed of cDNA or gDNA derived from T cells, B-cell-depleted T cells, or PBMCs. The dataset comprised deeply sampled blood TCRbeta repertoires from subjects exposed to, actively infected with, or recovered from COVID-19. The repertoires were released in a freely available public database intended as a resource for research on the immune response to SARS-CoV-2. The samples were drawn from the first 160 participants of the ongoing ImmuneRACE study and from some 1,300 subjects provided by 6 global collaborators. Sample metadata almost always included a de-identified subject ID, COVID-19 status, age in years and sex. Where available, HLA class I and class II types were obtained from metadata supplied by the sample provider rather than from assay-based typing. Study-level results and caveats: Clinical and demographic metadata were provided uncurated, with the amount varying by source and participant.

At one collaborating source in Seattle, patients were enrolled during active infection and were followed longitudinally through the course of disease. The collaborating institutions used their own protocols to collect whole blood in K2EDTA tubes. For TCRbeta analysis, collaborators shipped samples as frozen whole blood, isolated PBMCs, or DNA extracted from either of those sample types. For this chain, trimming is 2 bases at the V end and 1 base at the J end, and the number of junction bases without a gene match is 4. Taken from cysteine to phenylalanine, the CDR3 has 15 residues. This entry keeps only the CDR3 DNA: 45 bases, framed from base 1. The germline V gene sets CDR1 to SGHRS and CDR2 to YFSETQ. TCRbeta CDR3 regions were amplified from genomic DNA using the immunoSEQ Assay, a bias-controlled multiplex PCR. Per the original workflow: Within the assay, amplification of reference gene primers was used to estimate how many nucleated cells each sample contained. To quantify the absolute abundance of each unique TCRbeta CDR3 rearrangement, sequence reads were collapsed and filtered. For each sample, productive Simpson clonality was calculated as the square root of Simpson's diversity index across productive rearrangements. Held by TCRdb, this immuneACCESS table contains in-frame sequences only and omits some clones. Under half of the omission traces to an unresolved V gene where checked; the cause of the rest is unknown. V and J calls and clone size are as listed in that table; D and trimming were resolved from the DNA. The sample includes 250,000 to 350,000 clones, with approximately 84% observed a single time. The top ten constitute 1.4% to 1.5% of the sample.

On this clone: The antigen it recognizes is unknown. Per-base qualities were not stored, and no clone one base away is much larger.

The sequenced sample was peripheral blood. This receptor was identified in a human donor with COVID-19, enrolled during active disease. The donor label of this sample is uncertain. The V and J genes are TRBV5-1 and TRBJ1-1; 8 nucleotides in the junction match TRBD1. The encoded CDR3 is CASSLGQGGNTEAFF. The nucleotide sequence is TGCGCCAGCAGCTTAGGACAGGGAGGGAACACTGAAGCTTTCTTT.